The 17 T cell receptor beta chains reported below all come from one sample, sequenced in a study of shared clonotypes between healthy human individuals. Sequencing used immunoSEQ multiplex PCR; TCRdb keeps in-frame clones, though not all of them. The sample holds approximately 530,000 clones, about 96% seen once. Source material: naive CD4+ T cells sorted from blood. Subset of the sample: CD45RA+ positively selected. These receptors were obtained from a woman in her twenties or thirties in good health.

The chain recombines TRBV28 with TRBJ2-3; 10 nucleotides agree with TRBD2. The CDR3 has 17 residues. The trim removed 5 bases at V and 2 bases at J, leaving 10 bases unmatched. Germline assignment: CDR1 MDHEN and CDR2 SYDVKM. The DNA of the CDR3 is TGTGCCAGCAGTAGGACTAGCGGAAGGGGGCCCACAGATACGCAGTATTTT. This gives the protein CASSRTSGRGPTDTQYF.

The gene calls are TRBV7-9 and TRBJ2-7; 9 positions match TRBD1. This CDR3 region has 16 residues. The ends lost 3 bases at V and 6 bases at J; junction bases unmatched: 12. Germline V gene lookup returns CDR1 SEHNR and CDR2 FQNEAQ (reference sequence). For the CDR3, the DNA is TGTGCCAGCAGCTTGGGGCGGGACAGGGATTATCGCGAGCAGTACTTC. Amino acids: CASSLGRDRDYREQYF.

This rearrangement joins TRBV4-1 to TRBJ2-3; TRBD2 aligns across 7 bases. The germline V gene has CDR1 MGHRA and CDR2 YSYEKL. The length of the CDR3 is 17 residues. V lost 4 bases, J lost 2 bases, and 12 bases stayed unmatched. CDR3 nucleotide sequence: TGCGCCAGCAGCCGCAAGCCGGCTAGCGGAAACACAGATACGCAGTATTTT. Translated: CASSRKPASGNTDTQYF.

This chain connects TRBV7-2 to TRBJ2-7, with D perhaps matching TRBD1 or TRBD2 (5 bases each). The CDR3 is made up of 15 amino acids. Germline V gives CDR1 SGHTA, CDR2 FQGNSA. V was cut by 0 bases and J by 5 bases, with 14 bases left in between. The CDR3 coding sequence is TGTGCCAGCAGCTTAGCCGGGACGACTCGCCACGAGCAGTACTTC. Residues: CASSLAGTTRHEQYF.

V and J are TRBV5-1 and TRBJ2-7; D is unresolved. Germline loops: CDR1 SGHRS, CDR2 YFSETQ. The CDR3 is 18 amino acids. V lost 4 bases and J 2 bases, leaving 25 bases between the germline ends. The CDR3: CASSPLSPSARTTYEQYF. The CDR3 DNA follows: TGCGCCAGCAGCCCCCTCTCACCTAGTGCGAGGACGACCTACGAGCAGTACTTC.

The chain recombines TRBV5-4 with TRBJ2-1; weak D call: TRBD1 (5 bases). The V end was cut by 4 bases, the J end by 0 bases, with 8 bases between. The V gene's germline CDR1 is SGHNT and CDR2 YYREEE (reference sequence). The CDR3 loop spans 14 amino acids. CDR3 amino acids: CASSLRGSYNEQFF. In nucleotides, the CDR3 is TGTGCCAGCAGCCTTAGGGGCTCCTACAATGAGCAGTTCTTC.

The chain carries TRBV29-1 and TRBJ1-1; D is possibly TRBD1 (5 bases). The V end was cut by 1 base, the J end by 4 bases, with 10 bases between. The CDR3 contains 13 residues. The germline V gene encodes CDR1 SQVTM and CDR2 ANQGSEA. CDR3 DNA sequence: TGCAGCGTTGAAGGCAGGGAGGGCACTGAAGCTTTCTTT. Translating gives CSVEGREGTEAFF.

The V and J genes are TRBV28 and TRBJ2-7, with D perhaps matching TRBD1 (6 bases). Germline CDR1 MDHEN, CDR2 SYDVKM. Trimming stripped 5 bases from V and 4 bases from J, with 18 bases between. The CDR3 loop spans 15 amino acids. In nucleotides, the CDR3 is TGTGCCAGCAGTACCTCCAGGGGCGTGGGTTACGAGCAGTACTTC. The encoded protein is CASSTSRGVGYEQYF.

V usage is TRBV18 and J usage is TRBJ2-2; the D is unclear. The CDR3 loop spans 15 amino acids. V was trimmed by 0 bases and J by 6 bases, leaving 11 bases between them. Germline lookup yields CDR1 KGHSH and CDR2 LQKENI. The CDR3, as DNA: TGTGCCAGCTCACCACCGGCCTCCCGGGCCGGGGAGCTGTTTTTT. Its translation: CASSPPASRAGELFF.

The chain recombines TRBV6-1 with TRBJ1-5; a possible D gene is TRBD1 (6 bases). The V end was cut by 1 base, the J end by 0 bases, with 13 bases between. CDR1 is MNHNS and CDR2 is SASEGT in the germline V gene. The CDR3 has 17 residues. The CDR3 protein is CASSEGRGPNSNQPQHF. The DNA of the CDR3 is TGTGCCAGCAGTGAAGGCAGGGGTCCTAATAGCAATCAGCCCCAGCATTTT.

The chain joins TRBV29-1 to TRBJ1-2; 8 bases match TRBD1. V lost 7 bases to trimming and J lost 5 bases; unmatched junction nucleotides: 6. Germline CDR1 SQVTM, CDR2 ANQGSEA. This CDR3 is 12 amino acids long. The CDR3 DNA follows: TGCAGCGCCGGGACAGGTCAATATGGCTACACCTTC. Translated: CSAGTGQYGYTF.

This CDR3 is CASSIIVRGLNTEAFF. The CDR3 nucleotides read TGTGCCAGTAGTATAATTGTTCGGGGGCTTAACACTGAAGCTTTCTTT. The chain links TRBV19 to TRBJ1-1; tentatively, D is TRBD1 (6 bases). Germline V lookup: CDR1 LNHDA, CDR2 SQIVND (reference sequence). This CDR3 is built from 16 residues. Trimming pared 2 bases from V and 2 bases from J, leaving 15 bases between.

The chain uses TRBV28 and TRBJ1-4; D perhaps matches TRBD1 (6 bases). V dropped 10 bases and J dropped 3 bases, with 18 bases sitting between them. The CDR3 contains 15 residues. Looked up from germline, CDR1 is MDHEN and CDR2 is SYDVKM. This CDR3 is CATTTRGGANEKLFF. The DNA for the CDR3 is TGTGCCACCACGACAAGAGGGGGGGCTAATGAAAAACTGTTTTTT.

The chain has TRBV27 and TRBJ1-1; 8 bases line up with TRBD1. Germline-derived CDR1 and CDR2 are MNHEY and SMNVEV (reference sequence). The CDR3 consists of 15 residues. Trimming removed 3 bases from V and 0 bases from J; junction bases left unmatched: 3. CDR3: CASSLDRELNTEAFF. CDR3 DNA: TGTGCCAGCAGTTTGGACAGGGAGTTGAACACTGAAGCTTTCTTT.

In nucleotides, the CDR3 is TGTGCCAGCAGTTTAAGGGAACAGGGGGTATTAACTAATGAAAAACTGTTTTTT. It yields the protein CASSLREQGVLTNEKLFF. V usage is TRBV27 and J usage is TRBJ1-4; 8 nucleotides align to TRBD1. The CDR3 runs to 18 residues. Trimming took 2 bases from V and 1 from J; bases not matched to a gene: 9. CDR1 is MNHEY and CDR2 is SMNVEV in the germline V gene (reference sequence).

This chain uses TRBV6-5 with TRBJ2-5; the D gene is possibly TRBD2 (6 bases). Trimming left V 0 bases short and J 4 bases short, with 9 bases between. Germline loops: CDR1 MNHEY, CDR2 SVGAGI. The CDR3 length is 14 residues. CDR3 residues: CASSYSEGVETQYF. DNA of the CDR3: TGTGCCAGCAGTTACTCGGAGGGCGTAGAGACCCAGTACTTC.

The chain uses TRBV4-2 and TRBJ1-3, with no clear D. With 0 bases removed from V and 5 bases from J, the gap between germline ends came to 11 bases. Germline CDR1 and CDR2: LGHNA and YNFKEQ. This CDR3 is built from 15 residues. The CDR3 DNA follows: TGTGCCAGCAGCCAAGATATGGACCTCAGAAACACCATATATTTT. As protein: CASSQDMDLRNTIYF.